This TCR beta chain was documented in a study of T cells in Graves' hyperthyroidism and ophthalmopathy. Germline values: CDR1 DFQATT, CDR2 SNEGSKA (reference sequence). The CDR3 spans 13 residues. The V end lost 4 bases, the J end lost 2 bases, and 10 bases lay between the germline ends. RNA transcripts yielded amplified TCR beta CDR3 regions. The primer set for the first-round RT-PCR of the TCR CDR3 was HTBI. TCRdb analysed the multiplex PCR reads with MiXCR anew, one entry per CDR3 protein. This table has under 650,000 distinct CDR3 sequences, roughly 15% appearing once. This clonotype was counted many times.

Sequenced material: blood. J is TRBJ2-3 and V is TRBV20-1; D may be TRBD1 (5 bases). This receptor was taken from a young woman with Graves' hyperthyroidism. In nucleotides, the CDR3 is TGCAGTGCTATGAACAGGCCCACAGATACGCAGTATTTT. It translates to CSAMNRPTDTQYF.